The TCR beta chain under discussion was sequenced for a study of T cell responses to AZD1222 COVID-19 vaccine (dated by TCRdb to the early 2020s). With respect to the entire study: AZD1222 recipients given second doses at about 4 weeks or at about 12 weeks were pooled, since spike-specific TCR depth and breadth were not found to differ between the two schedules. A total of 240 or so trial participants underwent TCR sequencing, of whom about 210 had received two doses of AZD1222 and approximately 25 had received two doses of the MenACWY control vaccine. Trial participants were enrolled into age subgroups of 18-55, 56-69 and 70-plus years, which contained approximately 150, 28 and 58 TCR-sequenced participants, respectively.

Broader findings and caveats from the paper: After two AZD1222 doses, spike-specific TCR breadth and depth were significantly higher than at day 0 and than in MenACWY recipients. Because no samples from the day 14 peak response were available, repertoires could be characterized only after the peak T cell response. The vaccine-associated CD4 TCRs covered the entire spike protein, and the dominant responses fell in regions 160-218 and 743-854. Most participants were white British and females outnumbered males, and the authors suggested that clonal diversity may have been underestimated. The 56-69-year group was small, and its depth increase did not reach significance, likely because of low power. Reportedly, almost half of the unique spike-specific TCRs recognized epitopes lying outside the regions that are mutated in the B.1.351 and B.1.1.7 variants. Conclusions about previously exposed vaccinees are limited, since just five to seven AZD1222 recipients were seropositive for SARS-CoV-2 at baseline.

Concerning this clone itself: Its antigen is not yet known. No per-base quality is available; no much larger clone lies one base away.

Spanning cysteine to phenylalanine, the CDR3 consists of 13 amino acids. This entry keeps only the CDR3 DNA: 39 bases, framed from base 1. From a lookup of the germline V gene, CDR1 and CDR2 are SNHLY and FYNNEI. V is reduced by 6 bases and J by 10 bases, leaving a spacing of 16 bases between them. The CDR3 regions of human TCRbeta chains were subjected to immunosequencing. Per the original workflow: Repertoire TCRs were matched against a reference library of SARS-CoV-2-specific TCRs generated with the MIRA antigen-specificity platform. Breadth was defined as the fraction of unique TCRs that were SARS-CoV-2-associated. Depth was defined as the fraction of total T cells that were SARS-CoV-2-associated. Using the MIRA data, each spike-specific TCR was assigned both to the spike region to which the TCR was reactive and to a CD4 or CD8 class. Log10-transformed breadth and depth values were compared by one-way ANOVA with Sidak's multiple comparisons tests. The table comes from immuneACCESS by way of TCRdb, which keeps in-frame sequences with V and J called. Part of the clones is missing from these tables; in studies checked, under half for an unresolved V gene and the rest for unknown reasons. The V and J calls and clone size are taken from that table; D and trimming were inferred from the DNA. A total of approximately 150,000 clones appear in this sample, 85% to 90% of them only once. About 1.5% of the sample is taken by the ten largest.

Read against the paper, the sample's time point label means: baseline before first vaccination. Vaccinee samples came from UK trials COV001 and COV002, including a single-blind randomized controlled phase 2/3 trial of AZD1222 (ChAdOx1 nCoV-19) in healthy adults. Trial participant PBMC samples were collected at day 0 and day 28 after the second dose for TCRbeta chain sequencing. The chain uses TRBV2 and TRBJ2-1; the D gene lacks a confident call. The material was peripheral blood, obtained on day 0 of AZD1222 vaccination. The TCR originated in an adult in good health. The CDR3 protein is CASRNLPTPEQFF. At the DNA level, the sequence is TGTGCCAGCAGAAACCTACCGACACCCGAGCAGTTCTTC. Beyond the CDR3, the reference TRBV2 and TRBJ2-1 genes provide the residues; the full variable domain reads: EPEVTQTPSHQVTQMGQEVILRCVPISNHLYFYWYRQILGQKVEFLVSFYNNEISEKSEIFDDQFSVERPDGSNFTLKIRSTKLEDSAMYFCASRNLPTPEQFFGPGTRLTVL.